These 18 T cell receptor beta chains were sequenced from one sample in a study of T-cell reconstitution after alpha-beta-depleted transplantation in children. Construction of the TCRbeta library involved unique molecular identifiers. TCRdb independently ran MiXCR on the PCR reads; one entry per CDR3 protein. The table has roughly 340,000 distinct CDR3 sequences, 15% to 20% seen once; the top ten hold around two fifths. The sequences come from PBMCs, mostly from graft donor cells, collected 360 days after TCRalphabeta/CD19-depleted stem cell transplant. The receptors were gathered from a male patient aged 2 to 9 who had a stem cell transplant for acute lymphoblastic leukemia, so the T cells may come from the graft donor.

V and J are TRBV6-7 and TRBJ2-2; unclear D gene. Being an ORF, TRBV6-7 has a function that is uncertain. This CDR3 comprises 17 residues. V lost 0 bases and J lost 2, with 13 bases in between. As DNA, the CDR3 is TGTGCCAGCAGTTACTCGGAGACGTTACCAAACACCGGGGAGCTGTTTTTT. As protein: CASSYSETLPNTGELFF.

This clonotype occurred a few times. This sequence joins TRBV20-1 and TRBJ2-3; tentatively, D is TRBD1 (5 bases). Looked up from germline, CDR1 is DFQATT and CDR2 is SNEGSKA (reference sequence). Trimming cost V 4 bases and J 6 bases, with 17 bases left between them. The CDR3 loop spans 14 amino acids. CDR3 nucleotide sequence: TGCAGTGCTACCCCAGGGTCTCAAGGGGATACGCAGTATTTT. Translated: CSATPGSQGDTQYF.

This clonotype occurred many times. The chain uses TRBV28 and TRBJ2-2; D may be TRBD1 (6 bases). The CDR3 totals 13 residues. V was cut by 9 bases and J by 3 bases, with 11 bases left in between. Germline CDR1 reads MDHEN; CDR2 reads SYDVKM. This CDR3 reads CASLNRDTGELFF. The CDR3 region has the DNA TGTGCCAGTCTGAACAGGGACACCGGGGAGCTGTTTTTT.

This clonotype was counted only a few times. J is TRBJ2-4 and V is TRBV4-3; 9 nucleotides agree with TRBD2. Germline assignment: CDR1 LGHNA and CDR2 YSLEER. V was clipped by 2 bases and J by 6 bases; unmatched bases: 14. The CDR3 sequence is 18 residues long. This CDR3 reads CASSQYLSGSLGRNIQYF. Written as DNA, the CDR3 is TGCGCCAGCAGCCAATACCTTAGCGGGAGTTTGGGTAGAAACATTCAGTACTTC.

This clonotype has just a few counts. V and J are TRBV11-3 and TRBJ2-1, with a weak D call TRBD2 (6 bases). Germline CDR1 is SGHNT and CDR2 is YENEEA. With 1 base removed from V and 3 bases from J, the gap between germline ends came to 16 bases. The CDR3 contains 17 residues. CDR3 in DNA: TGTGCCAGCAGCTTAGGGTTCGGGGCGGGGTACTACAATGAGCAGTTCTTC. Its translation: CASSLGFGAGYYNEQFF.

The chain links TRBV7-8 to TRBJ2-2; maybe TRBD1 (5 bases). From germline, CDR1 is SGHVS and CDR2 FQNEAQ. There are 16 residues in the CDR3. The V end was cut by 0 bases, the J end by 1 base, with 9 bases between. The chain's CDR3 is CASSLARTMNTGELFF. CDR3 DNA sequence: TGTGCCAGCAGCTTAGCGAGGACAATGAACACCGGGGAGCTGTTTTTT.

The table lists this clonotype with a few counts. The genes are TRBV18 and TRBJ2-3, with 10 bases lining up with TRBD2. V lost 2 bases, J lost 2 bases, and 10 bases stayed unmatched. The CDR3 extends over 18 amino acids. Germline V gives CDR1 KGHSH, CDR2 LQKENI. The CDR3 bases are TGTGCCAGCTCACCAACCCTAGCGGGAGTTTCGGCCACAGATACGCAGTATTTT. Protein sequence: CASSPTLAGVSATDTQYF.

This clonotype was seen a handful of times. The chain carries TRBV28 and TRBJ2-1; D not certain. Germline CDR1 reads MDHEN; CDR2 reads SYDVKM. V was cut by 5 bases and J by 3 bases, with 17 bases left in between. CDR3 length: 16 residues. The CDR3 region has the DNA TGTGCCAGCAGTACCACCCTAAAAGGCGTCTACAATGAGCAGTTCTTC. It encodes CASSTTLKGVYNEQFF. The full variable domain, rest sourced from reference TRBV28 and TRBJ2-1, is DVKVTQSSRYLVKRTGEKVFLECVQDMDHENMFWYRQDPGLGLRLIYFSYDVKMKEKGDIPEGYSVSREKKERFSLILESASTNQTSMYLCASSTTLKGVYNEQFFGPGTRLTVL.

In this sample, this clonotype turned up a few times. The CDR3: CASSNQGANQPQHF. DNA for the CDR3: TGTGCCAGCAGCAATCAGGGGGCCAATCAGCCCCAGCATTTT. The V gene is TRBV27, the J gene TRBJ1-5, with TRBD1 matching 8 bases. Germline CDR1 reads MNHEY; CDR2 reads SMNVEV (reference sequence). V lost 6 bases to trimming and J lost 3 bases; unmatched junction nucleotides: 4. The CDR3 is made up of 14 amino acids.

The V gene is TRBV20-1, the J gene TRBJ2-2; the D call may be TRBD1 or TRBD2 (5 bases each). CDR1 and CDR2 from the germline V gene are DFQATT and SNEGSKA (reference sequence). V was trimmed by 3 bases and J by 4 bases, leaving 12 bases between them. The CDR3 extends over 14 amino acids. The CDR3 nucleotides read TGCAGTGCTAGTCGAGGGACGGGCACCGGGGAGCTGTTTTTT. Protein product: CSASRGTGTGELFF.

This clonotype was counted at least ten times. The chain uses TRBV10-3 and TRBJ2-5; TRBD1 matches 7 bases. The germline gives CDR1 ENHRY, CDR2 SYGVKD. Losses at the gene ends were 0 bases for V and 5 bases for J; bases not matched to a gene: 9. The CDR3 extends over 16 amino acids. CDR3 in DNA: TGTGCCATCAGTGAGTCGGAACACAGGGGCGGGGAGACCCAGTACTTC. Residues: CAISESEHRGGETQYF.

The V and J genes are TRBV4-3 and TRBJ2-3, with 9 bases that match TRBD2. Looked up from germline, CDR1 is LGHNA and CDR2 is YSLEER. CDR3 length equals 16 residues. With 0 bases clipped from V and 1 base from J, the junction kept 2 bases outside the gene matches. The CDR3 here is CASSQDSGRRTDTQYF. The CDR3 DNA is TGCGCCAGCAGCCAAGATAGCGGGAGACGCACAGATACGCAGTATTTT.

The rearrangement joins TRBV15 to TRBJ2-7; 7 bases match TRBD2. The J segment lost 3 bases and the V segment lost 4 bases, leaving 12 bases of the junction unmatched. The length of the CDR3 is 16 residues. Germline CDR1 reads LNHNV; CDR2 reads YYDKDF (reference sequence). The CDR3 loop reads CATSTNLGRGLYEQYF. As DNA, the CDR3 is TGTGCCACCAGCACCAACCTGGGGAGGGGCCTCTACGAGCAGTACTTC.

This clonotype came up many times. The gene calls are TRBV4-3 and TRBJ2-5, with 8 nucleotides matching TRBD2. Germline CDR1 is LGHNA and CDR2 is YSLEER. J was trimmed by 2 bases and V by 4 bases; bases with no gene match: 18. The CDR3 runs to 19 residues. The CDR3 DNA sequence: TGCGCCAGCAGCCTACACTGGTCCCAAGCGGGAGAGGAACAAGAGACCCAGTACTTC. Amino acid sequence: CASSLHWSQAGEEQETQYF.

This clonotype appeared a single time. The CDR3 DNA reads as TGTGCCAGCAGCACTGGACTAGCGGGAGTGAGGGAGTACGAGCAGTACTTC. Translating it yields CASSTGLAGVREYEQYF. V usage is TRBV7-9 and J usage is TRBJ2-7; TRBD2 matches at 13 bases. The CDR3 consists of 17 residues. Germline V gene lookup returns CDR1 SEHNR and CDR2 FQNEAQ (reference sequence). V shed 5 bases and J 4 bases; nucleotides not matched to a gene: 11. Using reference TRBV7-9 and TRBJ2-7 for the parts outside the CDR3, the full variable domain is DTGVSQNPRHKITKRGQNVTFRCDPISEHNRLYWYRQTLGQGPEFLTYFQNEAQLEKSRLLSDRFSAERPKGSFSTLEIQRTEQGDSAMYLCASSTGLAGVREYEQYFGPGTRLTVT.

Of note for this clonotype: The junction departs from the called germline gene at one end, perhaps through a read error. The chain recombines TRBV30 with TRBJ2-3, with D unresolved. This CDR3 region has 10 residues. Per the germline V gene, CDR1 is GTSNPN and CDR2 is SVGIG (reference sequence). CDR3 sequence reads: CAWSPPGPNF. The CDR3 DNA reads TGTGCCTGGAGCCCTCCGGGCCCCAATTTT.

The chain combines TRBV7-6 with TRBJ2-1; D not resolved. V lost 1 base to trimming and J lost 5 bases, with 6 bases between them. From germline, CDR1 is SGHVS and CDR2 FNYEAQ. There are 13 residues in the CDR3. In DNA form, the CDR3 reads TGTGCCAGCAGCTTAGGAGAGAACAATGAGCAGTTCTTC. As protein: CASSLGENNEQFF.

The DNA of the CDR3 is TGCAGTGCTAGGGAGCAAGGGTTATTGCGAGAGACCCAGTACTTC. Protein: CSAREQGLLRETQYF. V and J are TRBV20-1 and TRBJ2-5, with no clear D. The CDR3 has 15 amino acids. Trimming shortened V by 3 bases and J by 4 bases, and 18 bases separated the two germline ends. Germline V gives CDR1 DFQATT, CDR2 SNEGSKA (reference sequence).